In this sample, the clone carrying this TCR beta chain turned up a few times. Its antigen is unknown. RNA transcripts gave rise to amplified TCR beta CDR3 regions. When the TCR CDR3 underwent first-round RT-PCR, the HTBI primer set was used. Each CDR3 protein is one row after TCRdb ran MiXCR on the multiplex PCR reads. The sample lists a few hundred thousand distinct CDR3 sequences; around 20% were seen once. The sample is drawn from a study of T cells in Graves' hyperthyroidism and ophthalmopathy. Study-level points and caveats: Blood shared most expanded thyroid clonotypes above 0.001.

This CDR3 has 15 amino acids. After removal of 2 bases from V and 3 bases from J, the junction contained 4 bases not matched to a gene. Germline V gene sequence: CDR1 PRHDT, CDR2 FYEKMQ (reference sequence). An approximately 10 ml volume of fresh peripheral blood provided the PBMCs. This chain uses TRBV13 with TRBJ2-7, with 10 bases that match TRBD2. Sequenced sample: blood. The sequence came from a man aged 50-59 years with Graves' ophthalmopathy. The CDR3: CASSLQTSGNYEQYF. The CDR3 coding sequence is TGTGCCAGCAGCTTACAAACTAGCGGGAACTACGAGCAGTACTTC.